The 20 T cell receptor beta chains listed next were all sequenced from one sample in a study of chemoradiotherapy in HPV16-positive cancers. Some clones are missing from TCRdb's copy, which holds only in-frame ones; the method was immunoSEQ multiplex PCR. The sample has roughly 12,000 clones, around 81% seen once; the top ten hold approximately 1.1%. Sampling was conducted from a patient who underwent chemoradiotherapy. The receptors come from a human donor with HPV-associated anogenital cancer.

The genes are TRBV4-1 and TRBJ1-5; 8 positions agree with TRBD1. This CDR3 comprises 16 residues. V trimming: 0 bases; J trimming: 4 bases; junction bases outside the gene matches: 5. Per the germline V gene, CDR1 is MGHRA and CDR2 is YSYEKL. Here the CDR3 DNA reads TGCGCCAGCAGCCAAGACGGGCAGGGGGCGAATCAGCCCCAGCATTTT. Its translation: CASSQDGQGANQPQHF.

This chain connects TRBV28 to TRBJ1-3, with D maybe TRBD1 (5 bases). The germline V gene encodes CDR1 MDHEN and CDR2 SYDVKM. CDR3 length equals 15 residues. The V end was cut by 6 bases, the J end by 6 bases, with 18 bases between. The CDR3 nucleotides read TGTGCCAGCAGAAGGAGACAAGGGGCGGTAAACACCATATATTTT. This translates into CASRRRQGAVNTIYF.

J is TRBJ1-2 and V is TRBV6-5; D gene ambiguous. Germline loops: CDR1 MNHEY, CDR2 SVGAGI. The germline V and J ends were trimmed by 5 bases and 0 bases, with 13 bases remaining between them. The CDR3 runs to 15 residues. DNA of the CDR3: TGTGCCAGCAGTACCCTGGCGGGAGCTAACTATGGCTACACCTTC. Its translation is CASSTLAGANYGYTF.

The CDR3 DNA sequence: TGTGCCAGCAGTTCTCAGGGGGCTGGAAACACCATATATTTT. It encodes CASSSQGAGNTIYF. The V call is TRBV28, the J call TRBJ1-3; TRBD1 agrees at 7 bases. Germline CDR1 and CDR2: MDHEN and SYDVKM. This CDR3 region has 14 residues. The V and J ends lost 4 bases and 2 bases, in that order; junction bases with no gene match: 2.

The chain employs TRBV7-9 and TRBJ1-1; D gene ambiguous. Germline lookup yields CDR1 SEHNR and CDR2 FQNEAQ (reference sequence). The CDR3 has 13 amino acids. V was cut by 3 bases and J by 8 bases, with 13 bases left in between. In DNA form, the CDR3 reads TGTGCCAGCAGCTTCAGTCCAGAACTGGAAGCTTTCTTT. Its translation: CASSFSPELEAFF.

This clone turned up a few times. V and J are TRBV27 and TRBJ2-7; possible D gene TRBD2, 5 bases. The CDR3 is 12 amino acids. CDR1 and CDR2 (germline): MNHEY, SMNVEV (reference sequence). V lost 8 bases, J lost 7 bases, and 15 bases lay in between. The CDR3 sequence is CASEAKTGEQYF. For the CDR3, the DNA is TGTGCCAGCGAAGCCAAAACGGGGGAGCAGTACTTC.

V is TRBV11-2 and J is TRBJ1-5; 7 bases align to TRBD1. CDR1 SGHAT and CDR2 FQNNGV come from the germline V gene. The CDR3 is 14 residues long. The ends lost 1 base at V and 7 bases at J; junction bases unmatched: 4. CDR3 sequence: CASSLGGGRQPQHF. The CDR3 bases are TGTGCCAGCAGCTTAGGAGGGGGCCGGCAGCCCCAGCATTTT.

This clone has only one observation. The chain uses TRBV7-3 and TRBJ2-2, with TRBD2 matching 10 bases. CDR1 is SGHTA and CDR2 is FQGTGA in the germline V gene. The V segment lost 6 bases and the J segment 6 bases; nucleotides outside the gene matches: 7. The CDR3 runs 15 residues. CDR3 loop: CASSPSGGAAGELFF. The CDR3 coding sequence is TGTGCCAGCAGTCCGAGCGGGGGGGCCGCCGGGGAGCTGTTTTTT.

For the CDR3, the DNA is TGCGCCAGCAGCCACCCCAAGCTGGCGCAGTATTTT. Translation: CASSHPKLAQYF. V is TRBV4-1 and J is TRBJ2-3; unclear D gene. This CDR3 spans 12 amino acids. CDR1 is MGHRA and CDR2 is YSYEKL in the germline V gene. V lost 3 bases to trimming and J lost 10 bases, with 11 bases between them.

Comment on this clone: The junction departs from germline at one end; a sequencing error may be responsible. The rearrangement links TRBV30 to TRBJ2-1; no clear D gene. Germline CDR1 and CDR2: GTSNPN and SVGIG (reference sequence). The CDR3 has 13 residues. The CDR3: CAWSSRSFNEQFF. In DNA form, the CDR3 reads TGTGCCTGGAGTAGCCGCTCCTTCAATGAGCAGTTCTTC.

The J gene is TRBJ2-7, the V gene TRBV19, with D possibly TRBD1 on 7 matching bases. Germline CDR1 reads LNHDA; CDR2 reads SQIVND (reference sequence). This CDR3 has 14 residues. V lost 5 bases, J lost 5 bases, and 16 bases lay in between. The CDR3 is CASSLAGGGHEQYF. DNA of the CDR3: TGTGCCAGTAGTCTCGCAGGGGGAGGCCACGAGCAGTACTTC.

The genes are TRBV5-8 and TRBJ2-7, with 8 positions matching TRBD2. V dropped 0 bases and J dropped 1; count of bases not matched to a gene: 6. The CDR3 sequence is 16 residues long. CDR1 is SGHTS, CDR2 YDEGEE, per germline. CDR3 nucleotides: TGTGCCAGCAGCTTGGGCGGGCGGGGGGATTCCTACGAGCAGTACTTC. It encodes CASSLGGRGDSYEQYF.

The chain joins TRBV19 to TRBJ1-6, with 11 bases matching TRBD1. This CDR3 contains 14 residues. Germline V gives CDR1 LNHDA, CDR2 SQIVND (reference sequence). V gave up 5 bases and J gave up 9 bases; unmatched junction bases: 3. CDR3 region: CASSWGTGGSPLHF. The CDR3 nucleotides are TGTGCCAGTAGTTGGGGGACAGGGGGTTCACCCCTCCACTTT.

To note about this clone: Other DNA sequences from this sample encode an identical CDR3 as well. The V and J genes are TRBV19 and TRBJ1-5; D is undetermined. The length of the CDR3 is 14 residues. V was pared by 3 bases and J by 3 bases, with 9 bases between. Per the germline V gene, CDR1 is LNHDA and CDR2 is SQIVND (reference sequence). The CDR3 here is CASSIQEINQPQHF. CDR3 in DNA: TGTGCCAGTAGTATCCAAGAAATCAATCAGCCCCAGCATTTT.

The CDR3 loop reads CASHGGTFLSYEQYF. CDR3 DNA: TGTGCCAGCCATGGGGGGACATTCCTCTCCTACGAGCAGTACTTC. The rearrangement links TRBV28 to TRBJ2-7; TRBD1 or TRBD2 may be the D gene (6 bases each). The V gene lost 8 bases and the J gene lost 0 bases, with 17 bases spanning the gap. CDR1 and CDR2 from the germline V gene are MDHEN and SYDVKM. The CDR3 is 15 residues long.

The chain has TRBV6-1 and TRBJ1-5, with D perhaps TRBD1 (6 bases). Trimming took 6 bases from V and 1 from J, leaving 13 bases between them. Per the germline V gene, CDR1 is MNHNS and CDR2 is SASEGT. This CDR3 has 15 residues. The CDR3 protein is CASRNFGQSNQPQHF. The CDR3 DNA reads as TGTGCCAGCAGAAATTTCGGACAGAGCAATCAGCCCCAGCATTTT.

The chain is built from TRBV19 and TRBJ1-2; 7 bases match TRBD1. The CDR3 totals 14 residues. Germline trimming cut 7 bases from V and 5 bases from J; bases unmatched to any gene: 10. The germline V gene has CDR1 LNHDA and CDR2 SQIVND (reference sequence). The CDR3 loop is CASTVPGTVYGYTF. The CDR3 bases are TGTGCCAGTACCGTTCCCGGGACAGTGTATGGCTACACCTTC.

The chain is built from TRBV2 and TRBJ2-7; D might be TRBD1 (6 bases). Germline V gene data show CDR1 as SNHLY and CDR2 as FYNNEI. This CDR3 spans 13 amino acids. Trimming took off 4 bases at V and 0 bases at J, with 7 bases between the two ends. CDR3 amino acids: CASSGQASYEQYF. CDR3 in DNA: TGTGCCAGCAGTGGACAGGCCTCCTACGAGCAGTACTTC.

V usage is TRBV6-5 and J usage is TRBJ2-7; D assignment may be TRBD1 or TRBD2 (5 bases each). The V and J ends lost 6 bases and 3 bases respectively, with 18 bases between them. The CDR3 length is 15 residues. In germline, CDR1 is MNHEY, CDR2 SVGAGI. The CDR3 coding sequence is TGTGCCAGCAGCCGACCGGGACCTAAGTACTACGAGCAGTACTTC. This translates into CASSRPGPKYYEQYF.

This clone was picked up a small number of times. The gene calls are TRBV9 and TRBJ1-1, with TRBD1 as a possible D gene (5 bases). The CDR3 is 13 residues long. The V end lost 4 bases, the J end lost 1 base, and 8 bases lay between the germline ends. The germline CDR1 and CDR2 sequences are SGDLS and YYNGEE. The DNA of the CDR3 is TGTGCCAGCAGCACCGACAGGAACACTGAAGCTTTCTTT. Translating gives CASSTDRNTEAFF. Full variable domain (rest looked up from reference TRBV9 and TRBJ1-1): DSGVTQTPKHLITATGQRVTLRCSPRSGDLSVYWYQQSLDQGLQFLIQYYNGEERAKGNILERFSAQQFPDLHSELNLSSLELGDSALYFCASSTDRNTEAFFGQGTRLTVV.